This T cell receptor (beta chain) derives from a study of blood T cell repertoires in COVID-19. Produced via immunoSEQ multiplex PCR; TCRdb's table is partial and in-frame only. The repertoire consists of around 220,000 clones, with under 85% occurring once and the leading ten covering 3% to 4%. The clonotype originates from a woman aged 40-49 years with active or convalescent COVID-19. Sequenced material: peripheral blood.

The CDR3 sequence: CAWGQGDHTEAFF. The CDR3 coding sequence is TGTGCCTGGGGACAGGGGGATCACACTGAAGCTTTCTTT. The chain carries TRBV30 and TRBJ1-1, with TRBD1 matching over 10 bases. The CDR3 spans 13 residues. CDR1 and CDR2 (germline): GTSNPN, SVGIG (reference sequence). V gave up 5 bases and J gave up 3 bases; unmatched junction bases: 3.